What follows describes a single T cell receptor (beta chain). CDR1 and CDR2 (germline): SGHKS, YYEKEE (reference sequence). This CDR3 comprises 11 residues. The germline V and J ends were trimmed by 1 base and 8 bases, with 6 bases remaining between them. The table came from immunoSEQ multiplex PCR; TCRdb's copy has only in-frame clones and leaves some out. The data contain approximately 47,000 clones, 80% to 90% of them singletons. This sample was included in a study of blood T cell repertoires in COVID-19. This TCR derives from a human donor with active COVID-19. The donor label of this sample is uncertain. This rearrangement joins TRBV5-5 to TRBJ1-1; D uncertain. The specimen was peripheral blood. The CDR3, as DNA: TGTGCCAGCAGCTTGAAAACAGAAGCTTTCTTT. It specifies CASSLKTEAFF.